Listed here are 2 T cell receptor beta chains from one sample, sequenced in a study of blood T cell repertoires in COVID-19. Only in-frame clones appear in the TCRdb table, and some are missing; sequencing was by immunoSEQ multiplex PCR. The sample carries around 250,000 clones, 80% to 90% recorded once. Material for sequencing was PBMCs or T cells enriched from blood (not recorded which). The receptors shown here come from a woman aged 45-59 years who had recovered from COVID-19.

The V call is TRBV5-6, the J call TRBJ1-3; perhaps TRBD1 as D (6 bases). CDR1 is SGHDT, CDR2 YYEEEE, per germline. The CDR3 is made up of 16 amino acids. The V and J ends lost 2 bases and 1 base respectively, with 13 bases between them. The CDR3 DNA sequence: TGTGCCAGCAGCTTTTACCAGGGGAGATCTGGAAACACCATATATTTT. It yields the protein CASSFYQGRSGNTIYF. Full variable domain (outside the CDR3, taken from reference TRBV5-6 and TRBJ1-3): DAGVTQSPTHLIKTRGQQVTLRCSPKSGHDTVSWYQQALGQGPQFIFQYYEEEERQRGNFPDRFSGHQFPNYSSELNVNALLLGDSALYLCASSFYQGRSGNTIYFGEGSWLTVV.

The V and J genes are TRBV21-1 and TRBJ1-2; TRBD1 reflects the table's D call only, with no check against the DNA. TRBV21-1 is listed as a pseudogene. This CDR3 has 23 residues. The CDR3 DNA reads TGTGCCAGCAGCAAAGTACGGGACAGGGAGACACCGGAGAATCAATTAACTAACTATGGCTACACCTTC. Its translation is CASSKVRDRETPENQLTNYGYTF.